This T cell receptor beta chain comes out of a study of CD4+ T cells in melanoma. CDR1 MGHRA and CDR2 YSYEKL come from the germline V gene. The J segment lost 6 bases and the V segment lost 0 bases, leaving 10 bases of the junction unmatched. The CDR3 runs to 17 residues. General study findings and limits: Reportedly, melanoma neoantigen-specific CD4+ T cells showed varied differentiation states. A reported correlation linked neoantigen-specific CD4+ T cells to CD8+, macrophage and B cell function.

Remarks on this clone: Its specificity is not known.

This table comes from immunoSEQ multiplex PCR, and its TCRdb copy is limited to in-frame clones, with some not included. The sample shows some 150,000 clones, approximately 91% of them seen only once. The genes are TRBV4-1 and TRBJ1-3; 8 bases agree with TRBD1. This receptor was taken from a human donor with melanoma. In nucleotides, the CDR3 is TGCGCCAGCAGCCAAGATATCCGCGACAGGGGAATAAACACCATATATTTT. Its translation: CASSQDIRDRGINTIYF.